This entry concerns a single TCR beta chain. The antigen is unknown. Researchers ran the PCR with 60 Vbeta and 13 Jbeta primers. The table came from immunoSEQ multiplex PCR; TCRdb's copy has only in-frame clones and leaves some out. Of approximately 180,000 clones detected, around 84% appear once; the ten largest clones hold roughly 1.7%. This entry belongs to a study of cytomegalovirus exposure and HLA in healthy donors. The wider study: Findings of an earlier analysis included some 120 million unique TCR beta sequences from some 190 million T cells. Across 300 to 400 genotyped donors, around 80% landed in the Caucasian-associated ancestry cluster.

Overall study findings and caveats: Prior analysis indicated that the majority of TCR beta V segments exhibited productivity approximately 90% or approximately 30% of the time.

Germline V gene data show CDR1 as MNHNY and CDR2 as SVGAGI (reference sequence). CDR3 length: 13 amino acids. This receptor was obtained from a woman under 30 in good health and CMV-seronegative. Sequencing was done on a sample of PBMCs. The chain uses TRBV6-6 and TRBJ2-5, with D perhaps TRBD2 (7 bases). The DNA end is more similar to TRBJ2-7, so the J call may be wrong. DNA of the CDR3: TGTGCCAGCAAGGGGGGGGTCTCCTACGAGCAGTACTTC. Residues: CASKGGVSYEQYF.